The subject of this entry is one TCR beta chain. Its antigen is unidentified. This specimen comes from a study of T cell repertoires in cytomegalovirus infection. Study information: Recently identified HLA-C-restricted CMV epitopes and well-studied HLA-B-restricted CMV epitopes were used by the study. Study observations and caveats: The ex vivo response was dominated by HLA-C-restricted CMV-specific TCR beta clonotypes. The cumulative frequency of public TCR beta families identified carriers of CMV plus the relevant HLA.

Trimming pared 5 bases from V and 5 bases from J, leaving 18 bases between. CDR1 is SGHVT and CDR2 is SQSDAQ in the germline V gene. CDR3 size: 15 residues. TCRdb re-called the reads with MiXCR, one entry per CDR3 protein. The table has about 110,000 distinct CDR3 sequences, 35% to 50% seen once. The TCR was taken from a human donor in good health (CMV status not recorded). Some clones in this sample may be carry-over from other donors' samples. This specimen was CD8+ T cells from cultured PBMCs, taken from culture after CMV antigen stimulation. The chain combines TRBV7-4 with TRBJ2-5; D is tentatively TRBD1 or TRBD2 (6 bases each). CDR3 sequence reads: CASSRLLGGGETQYF. The CDR3 DNA follows: TGTGCCAGCAGCCGACTCTTGGGGGGCGGGGAGACCCAGTACTTC. Together with reference TRBV7-4 and TRBJ2-5, the CDR3 gives the full variable domain: GAGVSQSPRYKVAKRGRDVALRCDSISGHVTLYWYRQTLGQGSEVLTYSQSDAQRDKSGRPSGRFSAERPERSVSTLKIQRTEQGDSAVYLCASSRLLGGGETQYFGPGTRLLVL.